Listed here are 21 T cell receptor beta chains from one sample, sequenced in a study of human T cells and chemical hapten exposure. The time point is: patch test 1, 2 weeks after DPC sensitization. The treatment: therapeutic diphenylcyclopropenone sensitization with weekly scalp DPC. MiXCR, run by TCRdb on the RACE reads, gives a single entry per CDR3 protein. Of more than 55,000 distinct CDR3 sequences listed, around 9.5% are singletons. This specimen consisted of whole blood, obtained in connection with sensitization to the hapten diphenylcyclopropenone (DPC). These receptor sequences come from a woman aged 40 to 50 with alopecia areata. Some clones in this sample may be carry-over from other donors' samples.

Ten or more counts support this clonotype. The chain has TRBV6-5 and TRBJ2-7, with 7 bases fitting TRBD2. The CDR3 has 17 amino acids. The ends lost 0 bases at V and 6 bases at J; junction bases unmatched: 14. CDR1 and CDR2 from the germline V gene are MNHEY and SVGAGI. The CDR3 coding sequence is TGTGCCAGCAGTTACTCGAGATTCCCAGCGGGGTCCGCCGAGCAGTACTTC. Its translation: CASSYSRFPAGSAEQYF.

This clonotype has just a few counts. The chain joins TRBV29-1 to TRBJ1-2, with a weak D call TRBD1 (5 bases). The V end lost 6 bases, the J end lost 2 bases, and 10 bases lay between the germline ends. CDR3 size: 12 residues. Germline V gene lookup returns CDR1 SQVTM and CDR2 ANQGSEA. DNA for the CDR3: TGCAGCGTCCTGACAGACAACTATGGCTACACCTTC. It specifies CSVLTDNYGYTF.

V is TRBV12-5 and J is TRBJ1-3; D remains ambiguous. CDR1 and CDR2 (germline): LGHNT, FRNRAP. The CDR3 contains 12 residues. The V gene lost 4 bases and the J gene lost 4 bases, with 5 bases spanning the gap. CDR3 DNA sequence: TGTGCTAGTGGTTCGGAGGGAAACACCATATATTTT. Protein: CASGSEGNTIYF.

This clonotype has just a few counts. A junction end diverges from the germline sequence, so it may reflect a read error. The genes are TRBV4-2 and TRBJ2-1, with TRBD2 matching over 8 bases. The germline V gene encodes CDR1 LGHNA and CDR2 YNFKEQ. This CDR3 contains 20 residues. Here the CDR3 reads CASGHLMGGPGTSSYNEQFF. The CDR3 region has the DNA TGTGCCAGCGGCCATCTCATGGGGGGCCCCGGGACTAGCTCCTACAATGAGCAGTTCTTC.

In regard to this clonotype: A read error is possible here, since a much larger clone lies one base away. The chain uses TRBV7-2 and TRBJ2-3; the D is unclear. This CDR3 is built from 15 residues. Germline-derived CDR1 and CDR2 are SGHTA and FQGNSA. The V gene lost 1 base and the J gene lost 0 bases, with 8 bases spanning the gap. CDR3 in amino acids: CASSLGPASTDTQYF. The DNA of the CDR3 is TGTGCCAGCAGCTTAGGCCCGGCCAGCACAGATACGCAGTATTTT. Using reference TRBV7-2 and TRBJ2-3 for the parts outside the CDR3, the full variable domain is GAGVSQSPSNKVTEKGKDVELRCDPISGHTALYWYRQSLGQGLEFLIYFQGNSAPDKSGLPSDRFSAERTGGSVSTLTIQRTQQEDSAVYLCASSLGPASTDTQYFGPGTRLTVL.

Ten or more counts support this clonotype. The chain carries TRBV6-2 or TRBV6-3 and TRBJ1-6; TRBD1 aligns across 7 bases. This CDR3 is built from 14 residues. Germline lookup yields CDR1 MNHEY and CDR2 SVGEGT. J lost 9 bases, V lost 2 bases, and 4 bases had no gene match. The CDR3 DNA reads as TGTGCCAGCAGTTACCCAAGACAGGGTTCACCCCTCCACTTT. Amino acid sequence: CASSYPRQGSPLHF.

The chain links TRBV7-6 to TRBJ1-4; 7 bases match TRBD1. J gave up 3 bases and V 2 bases, and 3 bases lay outside the gene matches. The CDR3 runs 15 residues. In germline, CDR1 is SGHVS, CDR2 FNYEAQ. This CDR3 is CASSLNRGPNEKLFF. CDR3 sequence (DNA): TGTGCCAGCAGCTTAAACAGGGGTCCTAATGAAAAACTGTTTTTT.

This clonotype occurred many times. V and J are TRBV6-2 or TRBV6-3 and TRBJ1-1; D is uncertain. Germline assignment: CDR1 MNHEY and CDR2 SVGEGT. V lost 6 bases to trimming and J lost 1 base, with 15 bases between them. This CDR3 region has 15 residues. The CDR3 bases are TGTGCCAGCAGCCCTGCCGAGCTCTCGAACACTGAAGCTTTCTTT. It translates to CASSPAELSNTEAFF.

This clonotype was seen ten or more times. The CDR3 DNA sequence: TGTGCCAGCACCTTCGTCGCGGGACCGGACGGTGAGCAGTTCTTC. It translates to CASTFVAGPDGEQFF. The genes are TRBV7-9 and TRBJ2-1; D may be TRBD2 (6 bases). Between the trimmed V and J ends, which lost 7 bases and 9 bases, there was a span of 22 bases. The germline CDR1 and CDR2 sequences are SEHNR and FQNEAQ (reference sequence). The CDR3 extends over 15 amino acids.

V usage is TRBV10-2 and J usage is TRBJ2-4, with D tentatively TRBD1 (6 bases). The CDR3 contains 17 residues. CDR1 WSHSY and CDR2 SAAADI come from the germline V gene. Trimming cost V 5 bases and J 0 bases, with 17 bases left between them. CDR3 DNA: TGCGCCAGCAGTCCACCCCTCCAACAGGGAGCCAAAAACATTCAGTACTTC. Translated: CASSPPLQQGAKNIQYF.

Concerning this clonotype: A much larger clone lies one base from this, so it may be a read error. Likely a read error: the CDR3 ends without its conserved phenylalanine or tryptophan. This chain connects TRBV3-1 to TRBJ2-1; D is undetermined. Trimming took 6 bases from V and 6 from J, leaving 9 bases between them. This CDR3 contains 12 residues. Looked up from germline, CDR1 is LGHDT and CDR2 is YNNKEL (reference sequence). Here the CDR3 DNA reads TGTGCCAGCAGTGTAACATTCAATGAGCAGTTCTCC. Protein sequence: CASSVTFNEQFS.

This clonotype was recorded a few times. The chain has TRBV27 and TRBJ2-1; possibly TRBD2 for D (6 bases). Trimming pared 3 bases from V and 8 bases from J, leaving 20 bases between. This CDR3 is built from 16 residues. The V gene's germline CDR1 is MNHEY and CDR2 SMNVEV (reference sequence). The CDR3 bases are TGTGCCAGCAGTTTGAGGGGCGGGGCGAGTAGGGATGAGCAGTTCTTC. Residues: CASSLRGGASRDEQFF.

This clonotype was seen at least ten times. The chain recombines TRBV7-2 with TRBJ1-3; D is undetermined. V lost 0 bases, J lost 3 bases, and 15 bases lay in between. The CDR3 consists of 17 residues. CDR1 is SGHTA and CDR2 is FQGNSA in the germline V gene. The CDR3: CASSLAQWGIIGNTIYF. The DNA of the CDR3 is TGTGCCAGCAGCTTAGCGCAATGGGGTATAATTGGAAACACCATATATTTT.

This clonotype was counted at least ten times. CDR3 DNA sequence: TGTGCCAGCAGCCCCCCGGGACTAGCGGTCTACAATGAGCAGTTCTTC. Amino acids: CASSPPGLAVYNEQFF. The J gene is TRBJ2-1, the V gene TRBV7-9; 11 nucleotides match TRBD2. Germline V gene lookup returns CDR1 SEHNR and CDR2 FQNEAQ (reference sequence). This CDR3 has 16 residues. Losses at the gene ends were 5 bases for V and 3 bases for J; bases not matched to a gene: 6.

This clonotype was counted at least ten times. The chain joins TRBV7-6 to TRBJ2-7, with D maybe TRBD2 (5 bases). V was clipped by 1 base and J by 2 bases, with 12 bases between them. This CDR3 has 15 amino acids. Germline loops: CDR1 SGHVS, CDR2 FNYEAQ. CDR3 loop: CASSLGDSATYEQYF. For the CDR3, the DNA is TGTGCCAGCAGCTTAGGGGATAGCGCAACCTACGAGCAGTACTTC.

The chain is built from TRBV7-8 and TRBJ1-5; 10 nucleotides align to TRBD1. Germline trimming cut 1 base from V and 1 base from J; bases unmatched to any gene: 1. The CDR3 has 16 residues. CDR1 is SGHVS, CDR2 FQNEAQ, per germline. As DNA, the CDR3 is TGTGCCAGCAGCTTAGGGACAGGGGGAAGCAATCAGCCCCAGCATTTT. This translates into CASSLGTGGSNQPQHF.

There are many counts of this clonotype. CDR3: CSANREYEQYF. The CDR3 DNA reads TGCAGTGCTAACAGGGAGTACGAGCAGTACTTC. V is TRBV20-1 and J is TRBJ2-7; the D gene is possibly TRBD1 (6 bases). Germline V gives CDR1 DFQATT, CDR2 SNEGSKA (reference sequence). V was trimmed by 4 bases and J by 4 bases, leaving 8 bases between them. There are 11 residues in the CDR3.

In its sample, this clonotype was seen a few times. This sequence joins TRBV5-1 and TRBJ2-5; D call uncertain. There are 12 residues in the CDR3. CDR1 and CDR2 (germline): SGHRS, YFSETQ. V dropped 0 bases and J dropped 4 bases, with 4 bases sitting between them. Here the CDR3 DNA reads TGCGCCAGCAGCTTGGTGGCAGAGACCCAGTACTTC. This sequence encodes CASSLVAETQYF.

This clonotype was observed many times. J is TRBJ2-7 and V is TRBV18; D is possibly TRBD1 (6 bases). The CDR3 sequence is 14 residues long. V was shortened by 3 bases and J by 7 bases, with 16 bases between the two germline ends. The V gene's germline CDR1 is KGHSH and CDR2 LQKENI. Written as DNA, the CDR3 is TGTGCCAGCTCACCGCTATCAGGGGATGATGAGCAGTACTTC. It is translated as CASSPLSGDDEQYF.

This clonotype appeared many times. CDR3 sequence (DNA): TGTGCCAGCAGCCCCCGACAGGGCCCGGGCTATGGCTACACCTTC. It translates to CASSPRQGPGYGYTF. The V and J genes are TRBV5-6 and TRBJ1-2; TRBD1 aligns across 7 bases. Germline V CDR1 and CDR2: SGHDT, YYEEEE. Unmatched junction bases numbered 10, after V lost 4 bases and J lost 4 bases. The CDR3 has 15 amino acids.

In its sample, this clonotype was seen a few times. The chain has TRBV20-1 and TRBJ2-1; 10 bases match TRBD2. This CDR3 is 16 amino acids long. Germline V gene data show CDR1 as DFQATT and CDR2 as SNEGSKA (reference sequence). J was trimmed by 7 bases and V by 6 bases; bases with no gene match: 15. CDR3 region: CSARPAGGPRVNEQFF. The CDR3 DNA reads TGCAGTGCCAGACCAGCGGGGGGGCCTCGTGTGAATGAGCAGTTCTTC.